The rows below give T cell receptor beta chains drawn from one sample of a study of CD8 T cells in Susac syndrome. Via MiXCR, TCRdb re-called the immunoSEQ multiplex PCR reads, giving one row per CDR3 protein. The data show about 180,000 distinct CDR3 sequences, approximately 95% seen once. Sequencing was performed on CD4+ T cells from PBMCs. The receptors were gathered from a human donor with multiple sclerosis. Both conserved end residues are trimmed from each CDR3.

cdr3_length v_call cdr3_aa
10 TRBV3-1 ASSQPGGEQY
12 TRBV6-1 ASSEASNSYEQY
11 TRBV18 ASSPPQGNTIY
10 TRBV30 AWGQGRETQY
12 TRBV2 ASSVNKWGYGYT
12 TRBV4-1 ASSPSWGGAEAF
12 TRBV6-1 ATTGATYQETQY
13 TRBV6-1 ASSELAGFGETQY
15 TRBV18 ASSHQAGGPDADTQY
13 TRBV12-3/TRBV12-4 ASSRDSGIRGPQH
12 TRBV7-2 ASSLDMGSNEQF
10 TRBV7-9 ASSPQGQVQY
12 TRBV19 ASRTRQGNQPQH
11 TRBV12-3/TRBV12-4 ASSVDPNTEAF
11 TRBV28 ASRGPNLNIQY
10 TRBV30 AWSQDQETQY
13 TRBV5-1 ASSFNRGLFYEQY
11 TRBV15 ATSRKVAYEQY
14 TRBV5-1 ASSPGAGALDYGYT
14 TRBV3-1 ASSQATGSGANVLT
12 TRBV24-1 ATSDPTVPDTQY
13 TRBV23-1 ASSQSRFANQPQH
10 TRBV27 ASSERGYGYT
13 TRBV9 ASSDRQGTSGELF
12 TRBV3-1 ASSHASGQETQY
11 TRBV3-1 ASSPGQPDGYT
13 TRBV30 ARGAGTSGGHEQF
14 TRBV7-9 ASSSVGPTDGNEQF
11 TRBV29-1 SVETGYNSPLH
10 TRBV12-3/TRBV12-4 ASSFRETEAF
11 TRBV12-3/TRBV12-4 ASRRAGDYEQY
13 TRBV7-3 ASSPSSGGPNTQY
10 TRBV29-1 SARTGDYGYT
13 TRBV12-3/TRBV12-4 ASSFRFWENTEAF
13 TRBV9 ASGKDPSGANVLT
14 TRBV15 ATSRLQQGNTYEQY
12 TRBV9 ASSVAARGQPQH
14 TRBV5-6 ASSRGALRSRDTQY
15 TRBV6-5 ASSYKQGTDTNYGYT
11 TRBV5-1 ASRFEGIETQY
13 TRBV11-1 ASSPTGSSSYEQY
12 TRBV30 AWSVRGWDTEAF
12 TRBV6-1 ASSEGTGRGQAF
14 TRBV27 ASSEYRGPGANVLT
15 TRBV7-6 ASSSNGRGLSGSPLH
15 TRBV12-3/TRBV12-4 ASSSYRAPSAKNIQY
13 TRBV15 ATSTSTGLRETQY
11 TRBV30 AWSSGTGGKQY
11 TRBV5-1 ASSFGTTYEQF
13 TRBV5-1 ASSLVAGRSDTQY
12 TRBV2 ASSRDRDQETQY
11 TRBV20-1 SARDMRGYGYT
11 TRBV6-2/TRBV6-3 ASSRDRGREAF
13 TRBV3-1 ASSHQAGGNYEQY
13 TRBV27 ASSPWTGGTDTQY
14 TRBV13 ASSSGLAGIIETQY
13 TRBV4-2 ASSQEFSQGYGYT
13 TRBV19 ASSTPDRWNTEAF
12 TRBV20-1 SARRTFLSYEQY